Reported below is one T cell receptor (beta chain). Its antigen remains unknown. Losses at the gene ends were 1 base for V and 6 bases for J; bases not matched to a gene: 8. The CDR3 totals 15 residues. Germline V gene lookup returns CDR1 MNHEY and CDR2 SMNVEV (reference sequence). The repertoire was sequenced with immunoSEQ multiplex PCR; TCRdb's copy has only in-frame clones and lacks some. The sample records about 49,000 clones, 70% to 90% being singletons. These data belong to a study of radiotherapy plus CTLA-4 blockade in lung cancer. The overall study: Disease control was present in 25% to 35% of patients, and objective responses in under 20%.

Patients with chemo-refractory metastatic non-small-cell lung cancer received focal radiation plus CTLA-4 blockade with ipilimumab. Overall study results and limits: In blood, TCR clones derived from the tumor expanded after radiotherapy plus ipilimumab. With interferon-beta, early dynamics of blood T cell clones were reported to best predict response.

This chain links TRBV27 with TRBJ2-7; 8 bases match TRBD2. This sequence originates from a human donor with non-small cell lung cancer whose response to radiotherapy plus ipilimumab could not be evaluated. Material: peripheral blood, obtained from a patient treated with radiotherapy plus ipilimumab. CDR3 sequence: CASSLWVAGPGEQYF. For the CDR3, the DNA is TGTGCCAGCAGTTTATGGGTAGCGGGACCGGGCGAGCAGTACTTC.